One and the same sample provided the 5 T cell receptor beta chains below, sequenced in a study of blood T cell repertoires in COVID-19. The protocol was immunoSEQ multiplex PCR, while the TCRdb copy is restricted to in-frame clones and leaves out a portion. The sample shows roughly 350,000 clones, over 80% of them seen only once. What was sequenced was peripheral blood. These receptors all come from a woman aged 45 to 65 with COVID-19, enrolled during active disease.

This chain joins TRBV29-1 and TRBJ2-5, with D perhaps TRBD2 (6 bases). CDR3 size: 14 residues. Germline V gives CDR1 SQVTM, CDR2 ANQGSEA. V lost 6 bases and J lost 7, with 21 bases in between. CDR3 nucleotides: TGCAGCGTGAAAACGGGACTCGGGATCGGGACCCAGTACTTC. Protein product: CSVKTGLGIGTQYF.

The chain combines TRBV7-9 with TRBJ1-3; 10 bases align to TRBD1. The V gene's germline CDR1 is SEHNR and CDR2 FQNEAQ (reference sequence). V trimming: 5 bases; J trimming: 0 bases; junction bases outside the gene matches: 4. The CDR3 covers 16 residues. CDR3 residues: CASSHGQGGSGNTIYF. The DNA for the CDR3 is TGTGCCAGCAGCCACGGACAGGGGGGCTCTGGAAACACCATATATTTT.

This chain uses TRBV5-5 with TRBJ1-6; perhaps TRBD1 as D (6 bases). Germline assignment: CDR1 SGHKS and CDR2 YYEKEE (reference sequence). V lost 4 bases, J lost 9 bases, and 20 bases lay in between. CDR3 length: 16 amino acids. The CDR3 here is CASSAARGISRSPLHF. The DNA for the CDR3 is TGTGCCAGCAGCGCCGCCAGGGGTATATCACGTTCACCCCTCCACTTT. The variable domain in full, completed from reference TRBV5-5 and TRBJ1-6, reads DAGVTQSPTHLIKTRGQQVTLRCSPISGHKSVSWYQQVLGQGPQFIFQYYEKEERGRGNFPDRFSARQFPNYSSELNVNALLLGDSALYLCASSAARGISRSPLHFGNGTRLTVT.

This clone was observed once. The rearrangement links TRBV27 to TRBJ1-2; D possibly corresponds to TRBD1 (6 bases). Germline V gene lookup returns CDR1 MNHEY and CDR2 SMNVEV (reference sequence). Trimming stripped 8 bases from V and 4 bases from J, with 26 bases between. This CDR3 is built from 17 residues. The chain's CDR3 is CASDPIPGPTGPYGYTF. The CDR3 DNA reads as TGTGCCAGCGACCCAATACCTGGTCCGACAGGACCCTATGGCTACACCTTC.

The rearrangement uses TRBV29-1 and TRBJ2-7; TRBD1 might be the D (5 bases). V lost 5 bases, J lost 1 base, and 12 bases lay in between. Germline CDR1 SQVTM, CDR2 ANQGSEA. This CDR3 is 13 amino acids long. The CDR3 DNA reads TGCAGCGTTCGCGGCAGGGCGTCCTACGAGCAGTACTTC. Translation gives CSVRGRASYEQYF.